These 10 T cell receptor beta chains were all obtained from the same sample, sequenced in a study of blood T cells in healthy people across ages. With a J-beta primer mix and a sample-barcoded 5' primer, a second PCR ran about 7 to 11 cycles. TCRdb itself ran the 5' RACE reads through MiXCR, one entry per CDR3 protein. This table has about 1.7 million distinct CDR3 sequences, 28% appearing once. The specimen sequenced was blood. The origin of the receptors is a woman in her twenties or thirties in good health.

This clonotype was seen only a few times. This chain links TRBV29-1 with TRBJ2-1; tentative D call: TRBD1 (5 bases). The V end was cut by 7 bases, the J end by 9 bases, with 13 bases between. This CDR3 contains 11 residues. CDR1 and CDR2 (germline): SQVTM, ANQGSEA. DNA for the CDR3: TGCAGCGGATCAGGGCTCGGTGAGCAGTTCTTC. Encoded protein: CSGSGLGEQFF.

The CDR3 spells CASSPTAQNTEAFF. CDR3 bases: TGCGCCAGCAGCCCGACAGCCCAGAACACTGAAGCTTTCTTT. This chain connects TRBV5-1 to TRBJ1-1, with a weak D call TRBD1 (5 bases). CDR1 is SGHRS and CDR2 is YFSETQ in the germline V gene. Trimming removed 4 bases from V and 1 base from J, with 11 bases in between. The CDR3 length is 14 residues.

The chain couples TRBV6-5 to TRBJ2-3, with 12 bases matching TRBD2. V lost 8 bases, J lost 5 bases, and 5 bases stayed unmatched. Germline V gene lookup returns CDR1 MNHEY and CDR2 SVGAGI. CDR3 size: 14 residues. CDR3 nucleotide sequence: TGTGCCAGCTCTAGCGGGGGGGCATTAGATACGCAGTATTTT. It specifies CASSSGGALDTQYF.

CDR3 protein: CASSPLAGGLGDTQYF. In nucleotides, the CDR3 is TGTGCCAGCAGTCCACTAGCGGGGGGCCTTGGGGATACGCAGTATTTT. The chain joins TRBV12-3 or TRBV12-4 to TRBJ2-3; 12 nucleotides align to TRBD2. The trim removed 5 bases at V and 6 bases at J, leaving 9 bases unmatched. The CDR3 consists of 16 residues.

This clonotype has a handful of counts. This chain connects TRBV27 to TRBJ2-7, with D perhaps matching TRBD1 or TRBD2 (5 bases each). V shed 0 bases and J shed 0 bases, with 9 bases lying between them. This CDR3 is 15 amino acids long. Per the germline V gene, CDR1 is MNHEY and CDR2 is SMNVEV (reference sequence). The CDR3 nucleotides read TGTGCCAGCAGTTTATCGGGACCGTCCTCCTACGAGCAGTACTTC. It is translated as CASSLSGPSSYEQYF.

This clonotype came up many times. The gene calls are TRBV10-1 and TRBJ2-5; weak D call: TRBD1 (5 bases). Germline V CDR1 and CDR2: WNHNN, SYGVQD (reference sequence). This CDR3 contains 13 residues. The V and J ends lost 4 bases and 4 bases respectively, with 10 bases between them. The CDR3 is CASSGSRVETQYF. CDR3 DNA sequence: TGCGCCAGCAGTGGTAGCAGGGTAGAGACCCAGTACTTC.

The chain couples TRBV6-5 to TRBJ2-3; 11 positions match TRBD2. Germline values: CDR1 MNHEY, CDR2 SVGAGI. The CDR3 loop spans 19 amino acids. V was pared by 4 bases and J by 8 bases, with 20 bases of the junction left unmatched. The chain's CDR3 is CASSSTLAGASTSRGTQYF. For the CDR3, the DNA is TGTGCCAGCAGTTCCACACTAGCGGGGGCCTCCACCTCCCGCGGTACGCAGTATTTT.

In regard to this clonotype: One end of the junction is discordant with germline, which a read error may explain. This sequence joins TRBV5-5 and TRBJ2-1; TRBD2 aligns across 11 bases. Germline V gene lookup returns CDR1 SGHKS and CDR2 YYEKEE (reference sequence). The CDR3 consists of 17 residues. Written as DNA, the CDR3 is TGTGCCAGTAGCCAACTCCGACTAGCGGGGATTTACAATGAGCAGGTCTTC. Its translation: CASSQLRLAGIYNEQVF.

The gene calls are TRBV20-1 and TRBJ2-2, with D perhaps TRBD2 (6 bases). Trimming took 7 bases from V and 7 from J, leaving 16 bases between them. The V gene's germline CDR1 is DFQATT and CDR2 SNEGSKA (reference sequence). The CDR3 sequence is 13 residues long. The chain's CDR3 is CSVRGYFGGELFF. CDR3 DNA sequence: TGCAGTGTCCGGGGGTATTTCGGCGGGGAGCTGTTTTTT.

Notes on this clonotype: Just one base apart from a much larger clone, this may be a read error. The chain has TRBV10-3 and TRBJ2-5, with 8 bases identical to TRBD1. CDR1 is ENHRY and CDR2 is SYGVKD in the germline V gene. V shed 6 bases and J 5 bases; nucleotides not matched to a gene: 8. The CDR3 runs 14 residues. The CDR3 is CAIREDRDSETQYF. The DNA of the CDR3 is TGTGCCATCAGGGAGGACAGGGATAGTGAGACCCAGTACTTC.